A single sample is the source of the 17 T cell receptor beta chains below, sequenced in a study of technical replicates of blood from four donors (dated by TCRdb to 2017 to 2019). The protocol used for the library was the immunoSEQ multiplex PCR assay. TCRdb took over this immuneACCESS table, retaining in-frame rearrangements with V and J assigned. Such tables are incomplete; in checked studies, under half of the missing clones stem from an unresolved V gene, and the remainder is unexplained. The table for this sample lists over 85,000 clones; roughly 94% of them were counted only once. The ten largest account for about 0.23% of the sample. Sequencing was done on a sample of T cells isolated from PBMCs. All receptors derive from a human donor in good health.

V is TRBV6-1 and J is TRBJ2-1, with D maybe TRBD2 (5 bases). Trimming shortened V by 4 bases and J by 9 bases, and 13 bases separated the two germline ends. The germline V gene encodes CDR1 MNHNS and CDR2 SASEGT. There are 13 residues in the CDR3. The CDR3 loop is CASSGLEVGEQFF. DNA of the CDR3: TGTGCCAGCAGTGGGCTGGAGGTGGGTGAGCAGTTCTTC.

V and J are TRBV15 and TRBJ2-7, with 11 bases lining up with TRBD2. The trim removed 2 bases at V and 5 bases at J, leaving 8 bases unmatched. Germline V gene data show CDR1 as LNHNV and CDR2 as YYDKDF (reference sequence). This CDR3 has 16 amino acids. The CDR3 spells CATSRKTSGSTNEQYF. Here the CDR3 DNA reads TGTGCCACCAGCAGAAAAACTAGCGGGAGTACGAACGAGCAGTACTTC.

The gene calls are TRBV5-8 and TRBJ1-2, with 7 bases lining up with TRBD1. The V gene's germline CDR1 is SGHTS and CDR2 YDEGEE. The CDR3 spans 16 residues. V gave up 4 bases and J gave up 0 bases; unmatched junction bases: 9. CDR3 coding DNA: TGTGCCAGCAGCACACTACAGGGGATTACTAACTATGGCTACACCTTC. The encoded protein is CASSTLQGITNYGYTF.

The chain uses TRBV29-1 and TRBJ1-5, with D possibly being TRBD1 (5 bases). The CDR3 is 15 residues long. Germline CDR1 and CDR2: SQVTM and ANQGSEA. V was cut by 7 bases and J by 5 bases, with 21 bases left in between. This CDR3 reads CSAVIGSGIYQPQHF. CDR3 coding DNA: TGCAGCGCGGTCATTGGGTCAGGGATCTATCAGCCCCAGCATTTT.

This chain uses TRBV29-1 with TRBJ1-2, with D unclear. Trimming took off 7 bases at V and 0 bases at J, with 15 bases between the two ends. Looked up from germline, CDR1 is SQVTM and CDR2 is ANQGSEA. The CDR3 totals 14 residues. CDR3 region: CSAPRGRSNYGYTF. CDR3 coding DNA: TGCAGCGCCCCCCGTGGCCGCTCTAACTATGGCTACACCTTC. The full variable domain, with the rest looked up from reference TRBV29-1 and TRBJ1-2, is SAVISQKPSRDICQRGTSLTIQCQVDSQVTMMFWYRQQPGQSLTLIATANQGSEATYESGFVIDKFPISRPNLTFSTLTVSNMSPEDSSIYLCSAPRGRSNYGYTFGSGTRLTVV.

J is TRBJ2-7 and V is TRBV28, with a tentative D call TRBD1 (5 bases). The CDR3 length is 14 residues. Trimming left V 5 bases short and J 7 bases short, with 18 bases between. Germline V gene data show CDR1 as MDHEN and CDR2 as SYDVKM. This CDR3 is CASSPAGIGKEQYF. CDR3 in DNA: TGTGCCAGCAGTCCCGCAGGGATAGGGAAGGAGCAGTACTTC. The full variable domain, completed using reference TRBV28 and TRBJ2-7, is DVKVTQSSRYLVKRTGEKVFLECVQDMDHENMFWYRQDPGLGLRLIYFSYDVKMKEKGDIPEGYSVSREKKERFSLILESASTNQTSMYLCASSPAGIGKEQYFGPGTRLTVT.

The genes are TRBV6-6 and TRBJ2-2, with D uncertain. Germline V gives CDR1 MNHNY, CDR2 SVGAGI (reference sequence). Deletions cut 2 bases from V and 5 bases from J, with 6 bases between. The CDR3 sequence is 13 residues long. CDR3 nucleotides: TGTGCCAGCAGTTACGAGTTTACCGGGGAGCTGTTTTTT. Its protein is CASSYEFTGELFF.

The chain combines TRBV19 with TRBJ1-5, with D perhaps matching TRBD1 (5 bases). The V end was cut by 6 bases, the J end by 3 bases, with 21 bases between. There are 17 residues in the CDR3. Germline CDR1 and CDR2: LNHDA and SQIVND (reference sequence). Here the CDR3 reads CASRMEGRDFNNQPQHF. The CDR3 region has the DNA TGTGCCAGTAGAATGGAGGGGCGGGACTTTAACAATCAGCCCCAGCATTTT.

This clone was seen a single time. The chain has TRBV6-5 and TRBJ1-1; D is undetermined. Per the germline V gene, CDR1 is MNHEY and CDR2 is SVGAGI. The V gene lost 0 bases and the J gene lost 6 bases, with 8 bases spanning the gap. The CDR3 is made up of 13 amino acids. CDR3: CASSYSRSAEAFF. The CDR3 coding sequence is TGTGCCAGCAGTTACTCTCGAAGCGCTGAAGCTTTCTTT.

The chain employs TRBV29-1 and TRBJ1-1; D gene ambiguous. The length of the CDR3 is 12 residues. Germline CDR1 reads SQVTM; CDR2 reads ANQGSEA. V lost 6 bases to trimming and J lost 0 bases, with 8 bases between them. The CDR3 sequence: CSVGNMNTEAFF. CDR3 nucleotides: TGCAGCGTCGGGAACATGAACACTGAAGCTTTCTTT.

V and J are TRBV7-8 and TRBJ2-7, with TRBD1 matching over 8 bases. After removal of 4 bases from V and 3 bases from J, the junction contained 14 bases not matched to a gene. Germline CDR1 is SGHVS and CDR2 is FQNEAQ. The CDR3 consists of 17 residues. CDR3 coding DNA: TGTGCCAGCAGCTCACCAGACAGGGGAAAGTTGGGCTACGAGCAGTACTTC. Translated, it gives CASSSPDRGKLGYEQYF. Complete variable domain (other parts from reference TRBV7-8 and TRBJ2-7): GAGVSQSPRYKVAKRGQDVALRCDPISGHVSLFWYQQALGQGPEFLTYFQNEAQLDKSGLPSDRFFAERPEGSVSTLKIQRTQQEDSAVYLCASSSPDRGKLGYEQYFGPGTRLTVT.

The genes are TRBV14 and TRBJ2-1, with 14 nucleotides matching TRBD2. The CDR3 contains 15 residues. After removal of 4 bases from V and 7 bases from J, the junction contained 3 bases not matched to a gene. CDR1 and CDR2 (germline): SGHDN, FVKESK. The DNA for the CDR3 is TGTGCCAGCAGCCGACTAGCGGGAGGGCTTAATGAGCAGTTCTTC. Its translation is CASSRLAGGLNEQFF.

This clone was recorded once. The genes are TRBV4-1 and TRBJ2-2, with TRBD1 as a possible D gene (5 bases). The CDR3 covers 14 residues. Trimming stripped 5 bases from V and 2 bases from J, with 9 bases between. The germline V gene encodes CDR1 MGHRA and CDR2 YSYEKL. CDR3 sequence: CASSRGYNTGELFF. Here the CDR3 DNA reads TGCGCCAGCAGCAGGGGCTATAACACCGGGGAGCTGTTTTTT.

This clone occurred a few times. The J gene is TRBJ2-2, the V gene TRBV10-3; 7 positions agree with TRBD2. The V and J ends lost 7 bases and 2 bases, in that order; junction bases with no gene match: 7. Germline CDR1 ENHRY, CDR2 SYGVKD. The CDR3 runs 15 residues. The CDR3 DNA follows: TGTGCCATCACATCCGGGACTACAAACACCGGGGAGCTGTTTTTT. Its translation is CAITSGTTNTGELFF.

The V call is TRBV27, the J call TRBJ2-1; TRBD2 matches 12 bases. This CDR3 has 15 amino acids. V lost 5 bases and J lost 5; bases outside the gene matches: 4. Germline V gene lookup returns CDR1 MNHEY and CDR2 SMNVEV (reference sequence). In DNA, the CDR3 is TGTGCCAGCAGTCATTGGACTAGCGGGAACAATGAGCAGTTCTTC. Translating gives CASSHWTSGNNEQFF.

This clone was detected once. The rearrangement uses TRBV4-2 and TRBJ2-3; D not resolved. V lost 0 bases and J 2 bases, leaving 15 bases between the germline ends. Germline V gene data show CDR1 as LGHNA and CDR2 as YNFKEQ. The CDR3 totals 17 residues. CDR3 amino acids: CASSQERVRGNTDTQYF. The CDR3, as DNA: TGTGCCAGCAGCCAAGAACGGGTACGCGGAAACACAGATACGCAGTATTTT.

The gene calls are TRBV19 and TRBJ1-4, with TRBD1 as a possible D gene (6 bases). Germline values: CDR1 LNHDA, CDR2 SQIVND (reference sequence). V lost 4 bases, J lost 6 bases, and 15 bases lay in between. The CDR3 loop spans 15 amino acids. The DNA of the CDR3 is TGTGCCAGTAGTAAATACAGGGACCTATATGAAAAACTGTTTTTT. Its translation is CASSKYRDLYEKLFF.